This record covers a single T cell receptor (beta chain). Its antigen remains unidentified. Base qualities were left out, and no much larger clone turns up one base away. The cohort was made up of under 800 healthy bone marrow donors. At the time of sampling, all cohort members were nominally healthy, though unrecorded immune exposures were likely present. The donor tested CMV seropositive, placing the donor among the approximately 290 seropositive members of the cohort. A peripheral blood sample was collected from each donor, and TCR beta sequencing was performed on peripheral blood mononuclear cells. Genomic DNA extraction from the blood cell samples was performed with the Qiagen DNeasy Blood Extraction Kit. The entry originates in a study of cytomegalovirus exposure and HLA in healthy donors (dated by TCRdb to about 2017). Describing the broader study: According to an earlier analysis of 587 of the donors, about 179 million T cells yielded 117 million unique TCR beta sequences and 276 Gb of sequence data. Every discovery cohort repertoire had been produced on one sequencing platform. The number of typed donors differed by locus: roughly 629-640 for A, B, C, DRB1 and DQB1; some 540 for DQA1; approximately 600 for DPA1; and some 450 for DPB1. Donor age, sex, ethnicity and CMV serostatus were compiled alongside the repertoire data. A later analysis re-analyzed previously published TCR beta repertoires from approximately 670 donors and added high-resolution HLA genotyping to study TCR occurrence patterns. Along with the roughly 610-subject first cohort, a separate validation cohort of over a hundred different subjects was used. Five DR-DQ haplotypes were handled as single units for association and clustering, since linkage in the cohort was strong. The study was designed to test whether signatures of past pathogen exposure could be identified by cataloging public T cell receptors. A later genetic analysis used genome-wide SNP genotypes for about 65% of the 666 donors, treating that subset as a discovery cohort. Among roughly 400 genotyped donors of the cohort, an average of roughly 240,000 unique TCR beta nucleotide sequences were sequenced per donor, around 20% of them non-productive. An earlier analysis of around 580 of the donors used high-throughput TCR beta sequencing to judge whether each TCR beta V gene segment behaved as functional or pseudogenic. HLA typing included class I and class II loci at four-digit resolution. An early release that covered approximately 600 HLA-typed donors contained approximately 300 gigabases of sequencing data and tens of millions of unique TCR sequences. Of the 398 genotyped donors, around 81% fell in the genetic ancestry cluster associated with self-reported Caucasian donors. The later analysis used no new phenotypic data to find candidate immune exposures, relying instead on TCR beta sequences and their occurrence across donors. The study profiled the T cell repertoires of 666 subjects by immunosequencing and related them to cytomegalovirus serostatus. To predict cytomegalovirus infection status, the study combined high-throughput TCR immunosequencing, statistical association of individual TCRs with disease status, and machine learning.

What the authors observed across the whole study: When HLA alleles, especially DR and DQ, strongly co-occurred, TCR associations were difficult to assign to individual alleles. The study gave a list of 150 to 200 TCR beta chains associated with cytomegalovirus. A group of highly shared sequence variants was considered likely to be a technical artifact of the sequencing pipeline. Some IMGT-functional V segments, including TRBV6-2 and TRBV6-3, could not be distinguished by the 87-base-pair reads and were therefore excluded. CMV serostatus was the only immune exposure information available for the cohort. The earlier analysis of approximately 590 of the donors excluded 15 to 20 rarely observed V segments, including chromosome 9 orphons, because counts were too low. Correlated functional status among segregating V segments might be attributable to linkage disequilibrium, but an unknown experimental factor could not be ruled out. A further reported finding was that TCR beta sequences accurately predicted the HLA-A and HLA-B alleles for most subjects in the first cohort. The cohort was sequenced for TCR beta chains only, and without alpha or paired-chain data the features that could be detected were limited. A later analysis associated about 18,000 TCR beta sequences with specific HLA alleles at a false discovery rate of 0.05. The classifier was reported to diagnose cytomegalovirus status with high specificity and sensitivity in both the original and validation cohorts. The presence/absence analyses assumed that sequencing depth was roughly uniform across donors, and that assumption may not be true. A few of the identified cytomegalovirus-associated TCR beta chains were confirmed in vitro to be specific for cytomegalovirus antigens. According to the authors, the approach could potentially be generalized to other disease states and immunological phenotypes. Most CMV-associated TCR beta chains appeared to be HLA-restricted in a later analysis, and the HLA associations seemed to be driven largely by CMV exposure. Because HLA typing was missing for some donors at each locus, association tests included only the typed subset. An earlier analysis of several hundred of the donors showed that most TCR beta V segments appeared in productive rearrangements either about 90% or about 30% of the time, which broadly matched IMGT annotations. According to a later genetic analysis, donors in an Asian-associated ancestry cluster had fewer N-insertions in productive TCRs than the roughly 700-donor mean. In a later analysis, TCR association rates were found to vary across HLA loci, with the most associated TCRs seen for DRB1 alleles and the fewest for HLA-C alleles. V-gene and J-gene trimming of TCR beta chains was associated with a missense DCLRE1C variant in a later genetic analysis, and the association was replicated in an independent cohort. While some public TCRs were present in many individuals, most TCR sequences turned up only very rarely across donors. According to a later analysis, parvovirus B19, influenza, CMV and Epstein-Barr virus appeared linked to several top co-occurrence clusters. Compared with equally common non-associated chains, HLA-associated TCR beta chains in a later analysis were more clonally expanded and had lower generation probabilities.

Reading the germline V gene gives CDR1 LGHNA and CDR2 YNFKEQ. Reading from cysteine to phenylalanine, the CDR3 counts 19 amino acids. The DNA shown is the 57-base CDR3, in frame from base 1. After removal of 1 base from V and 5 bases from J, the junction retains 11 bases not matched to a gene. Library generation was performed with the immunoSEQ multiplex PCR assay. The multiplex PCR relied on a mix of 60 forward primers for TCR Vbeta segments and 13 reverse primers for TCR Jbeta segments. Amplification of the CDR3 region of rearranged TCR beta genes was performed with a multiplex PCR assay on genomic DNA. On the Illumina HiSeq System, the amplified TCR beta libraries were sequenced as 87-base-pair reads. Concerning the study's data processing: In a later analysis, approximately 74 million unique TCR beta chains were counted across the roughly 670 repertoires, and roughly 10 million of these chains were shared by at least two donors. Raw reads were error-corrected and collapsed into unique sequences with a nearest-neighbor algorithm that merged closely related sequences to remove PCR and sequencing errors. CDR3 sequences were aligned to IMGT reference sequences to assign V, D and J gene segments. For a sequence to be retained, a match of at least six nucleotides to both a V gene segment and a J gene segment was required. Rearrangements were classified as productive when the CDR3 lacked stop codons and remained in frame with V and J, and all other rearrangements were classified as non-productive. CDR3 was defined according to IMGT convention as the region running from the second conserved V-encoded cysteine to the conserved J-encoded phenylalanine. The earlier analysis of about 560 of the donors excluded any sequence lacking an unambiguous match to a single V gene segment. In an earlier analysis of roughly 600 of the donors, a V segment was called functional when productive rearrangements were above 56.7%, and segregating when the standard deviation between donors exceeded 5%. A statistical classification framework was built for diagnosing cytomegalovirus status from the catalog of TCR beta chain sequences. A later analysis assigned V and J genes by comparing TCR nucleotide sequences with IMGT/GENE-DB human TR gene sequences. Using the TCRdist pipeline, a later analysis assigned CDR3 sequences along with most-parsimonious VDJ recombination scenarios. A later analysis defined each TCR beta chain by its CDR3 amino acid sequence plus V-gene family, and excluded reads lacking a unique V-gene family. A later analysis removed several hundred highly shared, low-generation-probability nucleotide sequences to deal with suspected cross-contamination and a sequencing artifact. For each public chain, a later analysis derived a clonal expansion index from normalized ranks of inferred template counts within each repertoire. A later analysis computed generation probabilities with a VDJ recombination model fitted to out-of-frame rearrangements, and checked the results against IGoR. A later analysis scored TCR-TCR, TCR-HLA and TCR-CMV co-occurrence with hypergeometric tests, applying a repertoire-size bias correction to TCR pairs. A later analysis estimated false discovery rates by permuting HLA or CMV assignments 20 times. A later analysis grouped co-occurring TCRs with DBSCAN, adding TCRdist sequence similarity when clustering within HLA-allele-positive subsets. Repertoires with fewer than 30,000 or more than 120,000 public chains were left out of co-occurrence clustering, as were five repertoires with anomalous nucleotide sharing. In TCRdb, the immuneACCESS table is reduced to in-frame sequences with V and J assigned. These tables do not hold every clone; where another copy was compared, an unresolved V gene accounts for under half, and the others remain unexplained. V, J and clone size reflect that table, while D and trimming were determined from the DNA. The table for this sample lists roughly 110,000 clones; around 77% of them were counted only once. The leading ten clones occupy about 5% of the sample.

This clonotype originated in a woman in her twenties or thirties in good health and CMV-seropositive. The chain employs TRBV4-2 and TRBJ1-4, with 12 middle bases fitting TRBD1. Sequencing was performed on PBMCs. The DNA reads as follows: TGTGCCAGCAGCCAAGGAAGATGGGACAGGGGGCAAGGGAATGAAAAACTGTTTTTT. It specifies CASSQGRWDRGQGNEKLFF.